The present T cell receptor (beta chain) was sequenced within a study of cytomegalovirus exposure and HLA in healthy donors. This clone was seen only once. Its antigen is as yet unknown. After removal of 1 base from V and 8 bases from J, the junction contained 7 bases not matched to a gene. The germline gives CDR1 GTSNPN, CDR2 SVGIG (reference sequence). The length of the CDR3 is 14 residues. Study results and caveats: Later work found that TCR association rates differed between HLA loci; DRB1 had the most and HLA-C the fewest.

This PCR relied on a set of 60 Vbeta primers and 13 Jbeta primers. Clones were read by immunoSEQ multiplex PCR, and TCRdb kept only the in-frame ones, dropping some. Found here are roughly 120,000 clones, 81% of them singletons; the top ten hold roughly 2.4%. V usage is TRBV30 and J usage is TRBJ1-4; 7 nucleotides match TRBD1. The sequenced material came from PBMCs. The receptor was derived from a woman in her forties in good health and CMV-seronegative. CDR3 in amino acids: CAWSAGGWGEKLFF. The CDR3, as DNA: TGTGCCTGGAGTGCAGGGGGATGGGGCGAAAAACTGTTTTTT. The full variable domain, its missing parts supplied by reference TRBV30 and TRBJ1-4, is SQTIHQWPATLVQPVGSPLSLECTVEGTSNPNLYWYRQAAGRGLQLLFYSVGIGQISSEVPQNLSASRPQDRQFILSSKKLLLSDSGFYLCAWSAGGWGEKLFFGSGTQLSVL.